The present entry profiles one T cell receptor (beta chain) with its context. The antigen this receptor binds is unknown. There are no base qualities to consult, and no much larger clone falls within one base. Healthy HIV-negative adults with no recently reported acute infections or vaccinations were included as donors. All donors were Caucasian adults living in Nashville, Tennessee, USA. Magnetic negative selection was used to enrich CD4+ T cells, after which naive cells were positively selected on CD45RA and the negative fraction became the memory subset. Blood was collected by leukapheresis, and PBMCs were isolated by Ficoll-Histopaque density gradient centrifugation and then cryopreserved in liquid nitrogen vapor phase. Analytical flow cytometry was used to check the purity and quantity of every magnetically sorted T cell population. Genomic DNA was isolated from each sorted fraction and quantified by UV absorbance on a Nanodrop 2000c.

Using the deep immunoSEQ assay, TCR CDR3 regions were amplified from genomic DNA by multiplex PCR. Genomic DNA extracted from each cell subset was distributed evenly over all wells of several immunoSEQ 96-well plates, and each plate served as one replicate. For sorted subsets, 150 to 200 ng genomic DNA, equal to tens of thousands of T cell genomes, was loaded into each replicate PCR. Purified libraries were quantified with a Qubit 3.0 fluorometer, sized on a Bioanalyzer 2100, and re-quantified with the KAPA Library Quantification kit. Every immunoSEQ 96-well plate was sequenced on a dedicated single-read 150-cycle Illumina NextSeq 550 flow cell. Per the authors' processing: Because the immunoSEQ output held only junctional sequences and lacked quality scores, the filtering could not match the filtering applied to full-length reads. To assign V/J genes and CDR3, sequences were annotated against IMGT germline references using PyIR, a Python wrapper for IgBLAST v1.9. Reads were removed for weak V/J assignments (E-value above 1e-6), missing CDR3, stop codons, out-of-frame junctions, or ambiguous translated residues. V3J clonotypes were defined as sequences sharing an identical inferred V gene, J gene, and CDR3 amino acid sequence. Percentage overlap between repertoires was calculated by dividing the number of shared unique clonotypes by the size of the smaller repertoire. RTK rarefaction, the Chao1 estimator, and Recon v2.1 estimates of unobserved clonotypes were used to assess repertoire richness. For all TCRbeta clonotypes obtained by the gDNA method from four donors, generation probabilities were computed with OLGA. As stored in TCRdb, this immuneACCESS dataset retains in-frame rearrangements with V and J assigned. A fraction of the clones does not appear; measured against another copy, unresolved V genes explain less than half of the discrepancy, and the remainder lacks a known reason. The V and J calls and clone size were taken over from that table, and D and trimming were inferred from the DNA. The sample table contains 850,000 to 1,200,000 clones; only one count was recorded for about 77% of them. The top ten clones comprise over 1.3% of the sample.

The data originate from a study of shared clonotypes between healthy human individuals (dated by TCRdb to about 2020). Turning to the overall study: The cohort included three men and a couple of women between 18 and 49 years of age. For each donor, CD4 naive and CD4 memory were each given three plates, CD8 naive was given two plates, and CD8 memory was given one plate. Leukapheresis yielded between about 0.85 and 9 billion PBMCs per donor. To estimate repertoire size and how much clonotype sharing occurs between individuals, the study deeply sequenced the blood TCR repertoires of about five healthy adults. Different laboratories and diverse techniques were used to prepare libraries and sequence TCR repertoires, to increase sequencing depth and limit assay-specific biases.

The CDR3, from cysteine to phenylalanine, totals 15 residues. Only the CDR3 region is kept as DNA, spanning 45 bases read in frame from base 1. V is trimmed back by 3 bases and J by 5 bases, and the junction contains 4 bases that no gene match accounts for. The germline V gene encodes CDR1 SGHTA and CDR2 FQGNSA. Study-level results and caveats: Larger estimated clonotype richness was generally found for naive subsets than for memory subsets. Clonotypes shared by all four sorted-subset donors showed higher generation probabilities than non-shared clonotypes. Even with the large sequencing depth, rarefaction of the sorted-subset datasets indicated that sequencing was incomplete. Sampling was restricted to blood, and TCR repertoires in tissue are likely to differ from TCR repertoires in blood. Pairwise subsampling led to the expectation that sequencing depth would affect the degree of clonotype sharing among donors. Because the study included a small number of donors, the genetic and exposure-history diversity represented was limited. When several donors were compared, the shared fraction of clonotypes was about 5% for naive CD4, 3.5% for naive CD8, 2% to 2.5% for memory CD4, and around 0.4% for memory CD8.

The receptor was derived from a man younger than 30 in good health. The specimen sequenced was memory CD4+ T cells sorted from blood. The sample's cell subset or site label, in plain terms: CD45RA-negative fraction. The chain is made from TRBV7-2 and TRBJ2-5; 12 bases in the middle match TRBD2. The nucleotide sequence is TGTGCCAGCAGCTTGACTAGCGGGGGCTCCGAGACCCAGTACTTC. This codes for CASSLTSGGSETQYF.